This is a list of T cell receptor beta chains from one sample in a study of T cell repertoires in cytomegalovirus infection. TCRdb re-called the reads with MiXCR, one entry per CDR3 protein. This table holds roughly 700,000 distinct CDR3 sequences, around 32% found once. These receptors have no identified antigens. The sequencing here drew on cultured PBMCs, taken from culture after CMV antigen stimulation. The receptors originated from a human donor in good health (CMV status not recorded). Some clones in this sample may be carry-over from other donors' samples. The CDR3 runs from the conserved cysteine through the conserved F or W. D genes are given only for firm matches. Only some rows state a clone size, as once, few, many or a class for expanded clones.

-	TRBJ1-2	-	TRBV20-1	CSAGDRDRLYGYTF	TGCAGTGCCGGAGACCGGGACCGGCTCTATGGCTACACCTTC
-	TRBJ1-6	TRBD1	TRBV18	CASSPLDRGVSPLHF	TGTGCCAGCTCACCGCTCGACAGGGGGGTCTCACCCCTCCACTTT
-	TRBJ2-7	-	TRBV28	CASSLSDGLGYEQYF	TGTGCCAGCAGTTTAAGCGACGGCTTGGGATACGAGCAGTACTTC
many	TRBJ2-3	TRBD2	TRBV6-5	CASSRGGDTQYF	TGTGCCAGCAGCCGGGGGGGAGATACGCAGTATTTT
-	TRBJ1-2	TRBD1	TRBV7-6	CASSTRDRLLGYTF	TGTGCCAGCAGCACCCGGGACAGACTGCTGGGCTACACCTTC
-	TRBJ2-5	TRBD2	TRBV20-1	CSAIIGGAYETQYF	TGCAGTGCGATCATCGGGGGGGCCTATGAGACCCAGTACTTC
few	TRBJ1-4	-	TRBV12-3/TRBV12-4	CASSRTGGERKLFF	TGTGCCAGCAGCCGCACTGGGGGCGAGAGGAAACTGTTTTTT
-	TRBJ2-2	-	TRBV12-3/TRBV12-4	CASSPLPPSTGELFF	TGTGCCAGCAGCCCCCTTCCCCCCTCAACTGGGGAGCTGTTTTTT
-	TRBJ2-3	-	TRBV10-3	CAISERGEDTQYF	TGTGCCATCAGTGAGAGAGGGGAAGATACGCAGTATTTT
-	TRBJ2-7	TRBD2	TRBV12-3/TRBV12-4	CASSSLGLAGVSYEQYF	TGTGCCAGCAGTTCCCTCGGACTAGCGGGAGTTTCCTACGAGCAGTACTTC
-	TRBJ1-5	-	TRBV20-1	CSARSGNLDQPQHF	TGCAGTGCTAGGTCTGGGAATCTTGATCAGCCCCAGCATTTT
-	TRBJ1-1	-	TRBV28	CASSWDNTEAFF	TGTGCCAGCAGTTGGGATAACACTGAAGCTTTCTTT
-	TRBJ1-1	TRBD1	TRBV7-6	CASSLRSHRDRAPQTEAFF	TGTGCCAGCAGCTTACGTTCTCACCGGGACAGGGCTCCCCAAACTGAAGCTTTCTTT
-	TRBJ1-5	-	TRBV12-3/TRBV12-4	CASSEGEDQPQHF	TGTGCCAGCAGTGAGGGGGAGGATCAGCCCCAGCATTTT
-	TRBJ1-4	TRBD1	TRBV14	CASSPLTGRGANEKLFF	TGTGCCAGCAGCCCACTGACAGGGAGAGGCGCTAATGAAAAACTGTTTTTT
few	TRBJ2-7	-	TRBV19	CASSDPGFYEQYF	TGTGCCAGTTCCGACCCAGGTTTCTACGAGCAGTACTTC
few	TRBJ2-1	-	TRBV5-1	CASSLGQGGSYNEQFF	TGCGCCAGCAGCTTGGGCCAGGGTGGCTCCTACAATGAGCAGTTCTTC
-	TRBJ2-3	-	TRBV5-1	CASSPDNGGDTQYF	TGCGCCAGCAGCCCTGACAATGGCGGAGATACGCAGTATTTT
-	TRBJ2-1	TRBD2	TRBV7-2	CASSRTLTSGSYNEQFF	TGTGCCAGCAGCCGAACCTTGACTAGCGGGAGTTACAATGAGCAGTTCTTC
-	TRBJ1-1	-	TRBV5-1	CASSQRGEVAFF	TGCGCCAGCAGTCAACGGGGGGAGGTAGCTTTCTTT
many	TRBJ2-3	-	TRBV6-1	CASSPLGRGVDTQYF	TGTGCCAGCAGCCCCCTGGGGCGCGGGGTAGATACGCAGTATTTT
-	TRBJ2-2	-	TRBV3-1	CASSGVKSTGELFF	TGTGCCAGCAGCGGGGTGAAGAGCACCGGGGAGCTGTTTTTT
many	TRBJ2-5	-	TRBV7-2	CASSLGILYNQETQYF	TGTGCCAGCAGCCTGGGCATCCTGTACAACCAAGAGACCCAGTACTTC
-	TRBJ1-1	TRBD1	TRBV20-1	CSASIRGLVTEAFF	TGCAGTGCTTCGATCAGGGGGCTAGTGACTGAAGCTTTCTTT
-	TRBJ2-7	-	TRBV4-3	CASSQDVGTVSYEQYF	TGCGCCAGCAGCCAAGATGTTGGGACGGTTTCATACGAGCAGTACTTC
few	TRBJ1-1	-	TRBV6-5	CASSRTPRYTEAFF	TGTGCCAGCAGTCGGACACCTCGGTACACTGAAGCTTTCTTT
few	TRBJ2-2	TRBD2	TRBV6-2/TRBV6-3	CASSLFRGVDTGELFF	TGTGCCAGCAGCCTCTTCCGGGGGGTGGACACCGGGGAGCTGTTTTTT
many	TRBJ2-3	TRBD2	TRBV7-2	CASSSIITSVGTDTQYF	TGTGCCAGCAGCTCCATAATAACTAGCGTCGGAACAGATACGCAGTATTTT
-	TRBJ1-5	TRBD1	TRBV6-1	CASSPGTGVSNQPQHF	TGTGCCAGCAGCCCGGGGACAGGGGTTAGCAATCAGCCCCAGCATTTT
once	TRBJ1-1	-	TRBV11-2	CASSPNPGSNTEAFF	TGTGCCAGCAGCCCTAACCCGGGATCGAACACTGAAGCTTTCTTT
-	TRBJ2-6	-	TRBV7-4	CASSPSPGSTGRDGANVLTF	TGTGCCAGCAGCCCCTCTCCCGGGTCAACAGGCCGCGATGGGGCCAACGTCCTGACTTTC
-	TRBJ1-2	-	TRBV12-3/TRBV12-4	CASSLDFQGGTQYGYTF	TGTGCCAGCAGTTTAGACTTCCAGGGTGGGACACAGTATGGCTACACCTTC
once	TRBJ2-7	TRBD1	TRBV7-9	CASSLGAGTAYEQYF	TGTGCCAGCAGCTTAGGGGCCGGGACAGCCTACGAGCAGTACTTC
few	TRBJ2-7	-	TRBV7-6	CASSKLTETYEQYF	TGTGCCAGCAGCAAACTGACAGAGACCTACGAGCAGTACTTC
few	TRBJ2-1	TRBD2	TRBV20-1	CSASDVAGPAGEQFF	TGCAGTGCTAGCGACGTAGCGGGACCGGCCGGGGAGCAGTTCTTC
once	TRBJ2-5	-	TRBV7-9	CASSSGWNQETQYF	TGTGCCAGCAGCTCGGGGTGGAATCAAGAGACCCAGTACTTC
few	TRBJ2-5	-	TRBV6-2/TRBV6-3	CASSTLAGQETQYF	TGTGCCAGCAGTACACTAGCAGGCCAAGAGACCCAGTACTTC
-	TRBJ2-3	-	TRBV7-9	CASSGPGAVRDTQYF	TGTGCCAGCAGCGGACCTGGGGCGGTACGGGATACGCAGTATTTT
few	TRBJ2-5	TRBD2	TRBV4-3	CASSQDIGREGETQYF	TGCGCCAGCAGCCAAGATATCGGGCGGGAGGGGGAGACCCAGTACTTC
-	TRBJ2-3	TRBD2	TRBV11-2	CASSLVTGLAGKGTQYF	TGTGCCAGCAGCTTAGTGACGGGACTAGCGGGGAAAGGTACGCAGTATTTT
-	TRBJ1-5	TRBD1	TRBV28	CASTLKGQGVLWWQPQHF	TGTGCCAGCACTTTAAAGGGACAGGGGGTTCTCTGGTGGCAGCCCCAGCATTTT
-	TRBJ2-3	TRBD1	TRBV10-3	CAISDPGQGYADTQYF	TGTGCCATCAGTGACCCGGGACAGGGGTACGCAGATACGCAGTATTTT
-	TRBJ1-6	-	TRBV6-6	CASRKGGAGSPLHF	TGTGCCAGCAGGAAGGGGGGGGCAGGGTCACCCCTCCACTTT
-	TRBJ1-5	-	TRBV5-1	CASSPYGGARQPQHF	TGCGCCAGCAGCCCTTATGGAGGGGCGCGGCAGCCCCAGCATTTT
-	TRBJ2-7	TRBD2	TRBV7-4	CASSLAWDSGSYEQYF	TGTGCCAGCAGCTTAGCGTGGGATAGCGGGAGCTACGAGCAGTACTTC
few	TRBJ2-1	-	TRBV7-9	CASSYQIRGAGEQFF	TGTGCCAGCAGCTACCAAATAAGGGGCGCCGGTGAGCAGTTCTTC
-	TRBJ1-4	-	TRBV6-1	CASSERDTSEKLFF	TGTGCCAGCAGTGAAAGGGACACCAGTGAAAAACTGTTTTTT
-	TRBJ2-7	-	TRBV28	CASSPAGTVGDEQYF	TGTGCCAGCAGCCCAGCAGGGACCGTTGGGGACGAGCAGTACTTC
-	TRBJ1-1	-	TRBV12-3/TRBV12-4	CASSFNSDTEAFF	TGTGCCAGCAGTTTCAACAGTGACACTGAAGCTTTCTTT
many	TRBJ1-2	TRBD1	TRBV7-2	CASSLAATGANYGYTF	TGTGCCAGCAGCTTAGCAGCCACAGGGGCCAACTATGGCTACACCTTC
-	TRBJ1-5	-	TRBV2	CASSDLGRGQPQHF	TGTGCCAGCAGTGACTTAGGCAGGGGACAGCCCCAGCATTTT
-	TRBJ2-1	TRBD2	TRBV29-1	CSVDGLAEYNEQFF	TGCAGCGTTGATGGACTAGCGGAGTACAATGAGCAGTTCTTC
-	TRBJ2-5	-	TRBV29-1	CSVLSGEETQYF	TGCAGCGTTTTGTCCGGAGAAGAGACCCAGTACTTC
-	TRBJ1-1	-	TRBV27	CASRKGVEAFF	TGTGCCAGCAGGAAAGGGGTTGAAGCTTTCTTT
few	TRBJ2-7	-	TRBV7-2	CASSPQFSEQYF	TGTGCCAGCAGCCCGCAGTTCTCCGAGCAGTACTTC
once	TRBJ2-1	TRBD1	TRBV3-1	CASRQTGPSYNEQFF	TGTGCCAGCAGACAGACAGGGCCTTCCTACAATGAGCAGTTCTTC
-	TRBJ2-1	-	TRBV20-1	CSARDREQFF	TGCAGTGCTAGAGATCGGGAGCAGTTCTTC